A selection of T cell receptor beta chains follows, all from one sample in a study of T cell repertoires in aging, cancer and after chemotherapy. TCRdb called the multiplex PCR reads again in MiXCR, with one record for every CDR3 protein. Of about 11,000 distinct CDR3 sequences in the sample, more than 20% were seen once. The specimen was blood. The receptors shown here come from a human donor in good health. CDR3s include the opening cysteine and the closing phenylalanine or tryptophan. D genes are given only for firm matches. Some rows mark clone size as missing; the rest say once, few, many or name a class of expanded clone.

cdr3_nt: TGTGCCTGGACCCCCGTTCCCACTGATACGCAGTATTTT
cdr3_aa: CAWTPVPTDTQYF
clone_size: medium-sized
d_call: .
v_call: TRBV30
j_call: TRBJ2-3

cdr3_nt: TGTGCCAGCAACCCTACAGGGGGGGGAAATGAAAAACTGTTTTTT
cdr3_aa: CASNPTGGGNEKLFF
clone_size: .
d_call: TRBD1
v_call: TRBV6-5
j_call: TRBJ1-4

cdr3_nt: TGTGCCAGCAGCTTAAGTCGGTCTAGCTATGGCTACACCTTC
cdr3_aa: CASSLSRSSYGYTF
clone_size: medium-sized
d_call: .
v_call: TRBV7-3
j_call: TRBJ1-2

cdr3_nt: TGTGCCAGCAGCCCGGGGGGGGGAGGATCACCCCTCCACTTT
cdr3_aa: CASSPGGGGSPLHF
clone_size: few
d_call: .
v_call: TRBV27
j_call: TRBJ1-6

cdr3_nt: TGTGCCAGCACCCTCGGGGGCTACGAGCAGTACTTC
cdr3_aa: CASTLGGYEQYF
clone_size: few
d_call: .
v_call: TRBV7-2
j_call: TRBJ2-7

cdr3_nt: TGTGCCAGCAGCTTAGATCCAACAGGGCTCTCCTACGAGCAGTACTTC
cdr3_aa: CASSLDPTGLSYEQYF
clone_size: few
d_call: .
v_call: TRBV11-2
j_call: TRBJ2-7

cdr3_nt: TGTGCCAGCAGCCCCGGGACAGTTCCCACCGGGGAGCTGTTTTTT
cdr3_aa: CASSPGTVPTGELFF
clone_size: .
d_call: TRBD1
v_call: TRBV5-6
j_call: TRBJ2-2

cdr3_nt: TGTGCCAGCCAAAAAGCTAATGAAAAACTGTTTTTT
cdr3_aa: CASQKANEKLFF
clone_size: .
d_call: .
v_call: TRBV7-9
j_call: TRBJ1-4

cdr3_nt: TGTGCCAGCAGTTACCACAGCCGGGGAGAGCAGTACTTC
cdr3_aa: CASSYHSRGEQYF
clone_size: few
d_call: .
v_call: TRBV6-2/TRBV6-3
j_call: TRBJ2-7

cdr3_nt: TGCAGCGTCGCGGAGCGGGACGGGGTGGACGTCCTGACTTTC
cdr3_aa: CSVAERDGVDVLTF
clone_size: .
d_call: TRBD2
v_call: TRBV29-1
j_call: TRBJ2-6

cdr3_nt: TGCAGTGCTAGAAAATCCGGGACAGGGAGGGTGAGCAATCAGCCCCAGCATTTT
cdr3_aa: CSARKSGTGRVSNQPQHF
clone_size: few
d_call: TRBD1
v_call: TRBV20-1
j_call: TRBJ1-5

cdr3_nt: TGTGCCAGCAGTTTAGAGCGGGGGGCCAGCTATGGCTACACCTTC
cdr3_aa: CASSLERGASYGYTF
clone_size: .
d_call: .
v_call: TRBV12-3/TRBV12-4
j_call: TRBJ1-2

cdr3_nt: TGTGCCAGCAGCTTTGTCGGGGGGGCCGGGAATGAGCAGTTCTTC
cdr3_aa: CASSFVGGAGNEQFF
clone_size: few
d_call: TRBD2
v_call: TRBV7-3
j_call: TRBJ2-1

cdr3_nt: TGCAGTGCTAGAGATTTGGGGCAGGGGGAAACCTACGAGCAGTACTTC
cdr3_aa: CSARDLGQGETYEQYF
clone_size: few
d_call: TRBD1
v_call: TRBV20-1
j_call: TRBJ2-7

cdr3_nt: TGTGCCATCGGCGGGACTAGCGGTTACAATGAGCAGTTCTTC
cdr3_aa: CAIGGTSGYNEQFF
clone_size: .
d_call: TRBD2
v_call: TRBV10-3
j_call: TRBJ2-1

cdr3_nt: TGTGCCAGCAGTGAATGGCAGGGGGTGCAGACCCAGTACTTC
cdr3_aa: CASSEWQGVQTQYF
clone_size: .
d_call: TRBD1
v_call: TRBV2
j_call: TRBJ2-5

cdr3_nt: TGTGCCAGCAGTGACAGTGTTGGAAACACCATATATTTT
cdr3_aa: CASSDSVGNTIYF
clone_size: medium-sized
d_call: .
v_call: TRBV12-3/TRBV12-4
j_call: TRBJ1-3

cdr3_nt: TGTGCCACCCGAAAGACAGGGTGGAACAATGAGCAGTTCTTC
cdr3_aa: CATRKTGWNNEQFF
clone_size: .
d_call: TRBD1
v_call: TRBV15
j_call: TRBJ2-1

cdr3_nt: TGTGCCAGCAGCTTGAGAACAGGTGGCTCCTACGAGCAGTACTTC
cdr3_aa: CASSLRTGGSYEQYF
clone_size: few
d_call: .
v_call: TRBV5-4
j_call: TRBJ2-7

cdr3_nt: TGTGCCAGCAGCCTGATAGGGACAGACCTTTTCTATGGCTACACCTTC
cdr3_aa: CASSLIGTDLFYGYTF
clone_size: medium-sized
d_call: TRBD1
v_call: TRBV5-4
j_call: TRBJ1-2

cdr3_nt: TGCAGTGCTAGGAAGACCCGTTCACCCCTCCACTTT
cdr3_aa: CSARKTRSPLHF
clone_size: .
d_call: .
v_call: TRBV20-1
j_call: TRBJ1-6

cdr3_nt: TGTGCCAGCAGCTTGGCAGGACCGGTCACCGGGGAGCTGTTTTTT
cdr3_aa: CASSLAGPVTGELFF
clone_size: medium-sized
d_call: .
v_call: TRBV5-4
j_call: TRBJ2-2

cdr3_nt: TGTGCCAGCAGCTTAGAAGTGGTCCACTCCTACGAGCAGTACTTC
cdr3_aa: CASSLEVVHSYEQYF
clone_size: few
d_call: .
v_call: TRBV11-2
j_call: TRBJ2-7

cdr3_nt: TGTGCCAGCAGCTCGGGACACGAAGGCAATGAGCAGTTCTTC
cdr3_aa: CASSSGHEGNEQFF
clone_size: few
d_call: .
v_call: TRBV7-3
j_call: TRBJ2-1

cdr3_nt: TGTGCCAGCAGTCCCGGACAGGGCGGCACTGAAGCTTTCTTT
cdr3_aa: CASSPGQGGTEAFF
clone_size: .
d_call: TRBD1
v_call: TRBV6-5
j_call: TRBJ1-1

cdr3_nt: TGTGCCAGCCGGGAGCTTGCCTCACCCCTCCACTTT
cdr3_aa: CASRELASPLHF
clone_size: medium-sized
d_call: .
v_call: TRBV27
j_call: TRBJ1-6

cdr3_nt: TGTGCCAGCTCACTCCAGGATTTGAACACTGAAGCTTTCTTT
cdr3_aa: CASSLQDLNTEAFF
clone_size: few
d_call: .
v_call: TRBV18
j_call: TRBJ1-1

cdr3_nt: TGCGCCAGCAGCTCCGGGGGGGCGAACAATGAGCAGTTCTTC
cdr3_aa: CASSSGGANNEQFF
clone_size: few
d_call: TRBD2
v_call: TRBV5-1
j_call: TRBJ2-1

cdr3_nt: TGTGCCAGCAGCCCGAGGAGCTACGAGCAGTACTTC
cdr3_aa: CASSPRSYEQYF
clone_size: .
d_call: .
v_call: TRBV6-2/TRBV6-3
j_call: TRBJ2-7

cdr3_nt: TGTGCCAGCTCACCAGATAGCAATCAGCCCCAGCATTTT
cdr3_aa: CASSPDSNQPQHF
clone_size: .
d_call: .
v_call: TRBV18
j_call: TRBJ1-5

cdr3_nt: TGTGCCAGCTCCACAGGGAGTGGCACAGATACGCAGTATTTT
cdr3_aa: CASSTGSGTDTQYF
clone_size: .
d_call: .
v_call: TRBV18
j_call: TRBJ2-3

cdr3_nt: TGTGCCACCAGTGACCCGAGGACAGGGGGCGCGGAAGCTTTCTTT
cdr3_aa: CATSDPRTGGAEAFF
clone_size: .
d_call: TRBD1
v_call: TRBV12-3/TRBV12-4
j_call: TRBJ1-1

cdr3_nt: TGCAGTGCTAGTAACCCGGGGATATCCTACAATGAGCAGTTCTTC
cdr3_aa: CSASNPGISYNEQFF
clone_size: few
d_call: .
v_call: TRBV20-1
j_call: TRBJ2-1

cdr3_nt: TGTGCCAGCAGCTGTGGAGGGACTATCTTTTACGAGCAGTACTTC
cdr3_aa: CASSCGGTIFYEQYF
clone_size: .
d_call: TRBD2
v_call: TRBV12-3/TRBV12-4
j_call: TRBJ2-7

cdr3_nt: TGCAGTGCTCCATCCCGGAGCGGGGGGGCATCTGGGACCCAGTACTTC
cdr3_aa: CSAPSRSGGASGTQYF
clone_size: few
d_call: TRBD2
v_call: TRBV20-1
j_call: TRBJ2-5

cdr3_nt: TGTGCCAGCGCAGGGTTAAATTCACCCCTCCACTTT
cdr3_aa: CASAGLNSPLHF
clone_size: .
d_call: .
v_call: TRBV6-2/TRBV6-3
j_call: TRBJ1-6

cdr3_nt: TGTGCCAGCAGTTCCCCGAGGACAGGGAAGAACACTGAAGCTTTCTTT
cdr3_aa: CASSSPRTGKNTEAFF
clone_size: medium-sized
d_call: TRBD1
v_call: TRBV27
j_call: TRBJ1-1

cdr3_nt: TGTGCCAGCACCCTACGAGGGTCCCATAATTCACCCCTCCACTTT
cdr3_aa: CASTLRGSHNSPLHF
clone_size: medium-sized
d_call: .
v_call: TRBV6-5
j_call: TRBJ1-6

cdr3_nt: TGTGCCACCGCCCCGGGGATGGCCAATGAAAAACTGTTTTTT
cdr3_aa: CATAPGMANEKLFF
clone_size: .
d_call: .
v_call: TRBV2
j_call: TRBJ1-4

cdr3_nt: TGCGCCAGCAGCTTGGGGACTAGCCAAGAGACCCAGTACTTC
cdr3_aa: CASSLGTSQETQYF
clone_size: .
d_call: TRBD2
v_call: TRBV5-1
j_call: TRBJ2-5

cdr3_nt: TGCGCCAGCAGCTTGGCGTGGGCCGCGCATTTT
cdr3_aa: CASSLAWAAHF
clone_size: .
d_call: .
v_call: TRBV5-1
j_call: TRBJ1-5

cdr3_nt: TGTGCCGGAAAACAGGGGGCGCGTGACTATGGCTACACCTTC
cdr3_aa: CAGKQGARDYGYTF
clone_size: .
d_call: TRBD1
v_call: TRBV30
j_call: TRBJ1-2

cdr3_nt: TGTCGATTAGGGGGGTTGGCGAAACAAGAGACCCAGTACTTC
cdr3_aa: CRLGGLAKQETQYF
clone_size: .
d_call: .
v_call: TRBV5-3
j_call: TRBJ2-5

cdr3_nt: TGTGCCAGCAGTTTATCCCGGCGACAGGGGACGAATTCATCCCTCCACTTT
cdr3_aa: CASSLSRRQGTNSSLHF
clone_size: once
d_call: TRBD1
v_call: TRBV27
j_call: TRBJ1-6